What follows are 26 T cell receptor beta chains derived from one specimen sequenced in a study of T cell changes during pregnancy in multiple sclerosis. Profiling relied on immunoSEQ multiplex PCR, and the TCRdb table lists in-frame clones only, not all of them. This table holds 40,000 or so clones, roughly 84% found once. Specimen: CD8+ T cells from peripheral blood mononuclear cells, collected in the first trimester of pregnancy. The receptors were sampled from a female donor with multiple sclerosis, enrolled in a pregnancy study.

The rearrangement links TRBV27 to TRBJ2-7; unclear D gene. The CDR3 contains 11 residues. From germline, CDR1 is MNHEY and CDR2 SMNVEV (reference sequence). Trimming removed 3 bases at V and 3 bases at J, with 3 bases between. CDR3: CASSFGYEQYF. CDR3 sequence (DNA): TGTGCCAGCAGTTTCGGCTACGAGCAGTACTTC.

This clone was counted a single time. The CDR3 bases are TGTGCCAGCACCGAGGGGGGGGCCTACGAGCAGTACTTC. It yields the protein CASTEGGAYEQYF. This chain connects TRBV27 to TRBJ2-7; D is possibly TRBD2 (7 bases). Germline assignment: CDR1 MNHEY and CDR2 SMNVEV (reference sequence). Between the trimmed V and J ends, which lost 7 bases and 2 bases, there was a span of 12 bases. This CDR3 is 13 amino acids long.

This clone was found once. This chain uses TRBV7-3 with TRBJ2-1, with a possible D match to TRBD2 (5 bases). V lost 3 bases and J lost 3, with 12 bases in between. The CDR3 sequence is 15 residues long. Germline V CDR1 and CDR2: SGHTA, FQGTGA. CDR3 sequence reads: CASSLRSGGYNEQFF. CDR3 sequence (DNA): TGTGCCAGCAGCTTGAGGAGCGGAGGCTACAATGAGCAGTTCTTC.

The chain recombines TRBV6-5 with TRBJ2-2; D remains unclear. The CDR3 has 16 amino acids. V gave up 0 bases and J gave up 1 base, with 9 bases separating them. Germline CDR1 MNHEY, CDR2 SVGAGI. CDR3 amino acids: CASSYSMLLNTGELFF. The CDR3 DNA reads TGTGCCAGCAGTTACTCGATGCTACTGAACACCGGGGAGCTGTTTTTT.

V and J are TRBV4-1 and TRBJ2-1, with D possibly TRBD2 on 6 matching bases. This CDR3 region has 13 residues. Germline CDR1 is MGHRA and CDR2 is YSYEKL. The V end lost 3 bases, the J end lost 8 bases, and 11 bases lay between the germline ends. The chain's CDR3 is CASSHAGGDEQFF. The CDR3 nucleotides are TGCGCCAGCAGCCATGCAGGAGGGGATGAGCAGTTCTTC.

This clone occurred once. V gene TRBV5-4 combines with J gene TRBJ2-7, with 8 bases matching TRBD2. J was trimmed by 6 bases and V by 1 base; bases with no gene match: 3. This CDR3 has 13 amino acids. Germline CDR1 reads SGHNT; CDR2 reads YYREEE (reference sequence). The CDR3 loop is CASSLRGGLEQYF. DNA of the CDR3: TGTGCCAGCAGCTTGCGGGGGGGGCTCGAGCAGTACTTC.

V gene TRBV15 combines with J gene TRBJ2-3; perhaps TRBD2 as D (6 bases). The germline V gene encodes CDR1 LNHNV and CDR2 YYDKDF (reference sequence). This CDR3 has 16 amino acids. Trimming cost V 5 bases and J 7 bases, with 22 bases left between them. The DNA for the CDR3 is TGTGCCACCAGCGGCACCACGGGGGAGACGATGAATACGCAGTATTTT. Encoded protein: CATSGTTGETMNTQYF.

The gene calls are TRBV5-4 and TRBJ2-5, with 9 bases identical to TRBD2. Per the germline V gene, CDR1 is SGHNT and CDR2 is YYREEE (reference sequence). V lost 0 bases, J lost 5 bases, and 2 bases stayed unmatched. This CDR3 comprises 14 residues. The CDR3 region has the DNA TGTGCCAGCAGCTTGGAGGCGGGGGGGGAGACCCAGTACTTC. It yields the protein CASSLEAGGETQYF.

This chain uses TRBV15 with TRBJ1-4; weak D call: TRBD1 (5 bases). This CDR3 spans 13 amino acids. In germline, CDR1 is LNHNV, CDR2 YYDKDF (reference sequence). The CDR3 sequence: CAAVGGTPEKLFF. The CDR3 coding sequence is TGTGCTGCGGTGGGGGGTACCCCTGAAAAACTGTTTTTT.

V gene TRBV7-2 combines with J gene TRBJ2-1; D gene uncertain. Germline lookup yields CDR1 SGHTA and CDR2 FQGNSA. Trimming took off 2 bases at V and 5 bases at J, with 10 bases between the two ends. The CDR3 covers 14 residues. CDR3 sequence (DNA): TGTGCCAGCAGCTTACTGGGCCCGGACAATGAGCAGTTCTTC. The encoded protein is CASSLLGPDNEQFF. Combining the CDR3 with reference TRBV7-2 and TRBJ2-1 gives the whole variable domain GAGVSQSPSNKVTEKGKDVELRCDPISGHTALYWYRQSLGQGLEFLIYFQGNSAPDKSGLPSDRFSAERTGGSVSTLTIQRTQQEDSAVYLCASSLLGPDNEQFFGPGTRLTVL.

The rearrangement links TRBV2 to TRBJ1-5; 7 nucleotides agree with TRBD1. Germline V gene sequence: CDR1 SNHLY, CDR2 FYNNEI. The V segment lost 6 bases and the J segment 5 bases; nucleotides outside the gene matches: 4. The CDR3 runs to 13 residues. CDR3 amino acids: CASRVGTDQPQHF. The CDR3, as DNA: TGTGCCAGCAGAGTAGGGACAGATCAGCCCCAGCATTTT.

The chain recombines TRBV29-1 with TRBJ1-1; 9 bases agree with TRBD1. The CDR3 consists of 11 residues. Trimming took 5 bases from V and 9 from J; bases not matched to a gene: 4. The V gene's germline CDR1 is SQVTM and CDR2 ANQGSEA. The DNA of the CDR3 is TGCAGCGTTCCGGGACAGGGTCAAGCTTTCTTT. Translated, it gives CSVPGQGQAFF.

This chain connects TRBV19 to TRBJ2-1, with 16 nucleotides matching TRBD2. Unmatched junction bases numbered 15, after V lost 8 bases and J lost 8 bases. There are 18 residues in the CDR3. Germline V gene lookup returns CDR1 LNHDA and CDR2 SQIVND (reference sequence). The CDR3 region has the DNA TGTGCCAGTGTTAGGGGACTAGCGGGGGGGTATCATCCGGATGAGCAGTTCTTC. Translated, it gives CASVRGLAGGYHPDEQFF.

The chain employs TRBV5-4 and TRBJ1-2; a possible D gene is TRBD1 (5 bases). The CDR3 is made up of 14 amino acids. Germline V lookup: CDR1 SGHNT, CDR2 YYREEE (reference sequence). The V gene lost 1 base and the J gene lost 5 bases, with 12 bases spanning the gap. CDR3 DNA: TGTGCCAGCAGCTTGCTCTCGGGGGATTATGGCTACACCTTC. Protein: CASSLLSGDYGYTF.

The chain joins TRBV18 to TRBJ2-7; possible D gene TRBD1, 5 bases. CDR3 length equals 14 residues. V dropped 5 bases and J dropped 5 bases, with 16 bases sitting between them. In germline, CDR1 is KGHSH, CDR2 LQKENI. CDR3 coding DNA: TGTGCCAGCTCATTAGGGGCAGCCCTTGACGAGCAGTACTTC. Translating gives CASSLGAALDEQYF.

J is TRBJ2-1 and V is TRBV5-1; D gene uncertain. Trimming took 0 bases from V and 8 from J, leaving 12 bases between them. The V gene's germline CDR1 is SGHRS and CDR2 YFSETQ. The CDR3 totals 14 residues. This chain's CDR3 is CASSLACRLDEQFF. CDR3 in DNA: TGCGCCAGCAGCTTGGCCTGCAGGCTCGATGAGCAGTTCTTC. The variable domain in full, completed from reference TRBV5-1 and TRBJ2-1, reads KAGVTQTPRYLIKTRGQQVTLSCSPISGHRSVSWYQQTPGQGLQFLFEYFSETQRNKGNFPGRFSGRQFSNSRSEMNVSTLELGDSALYLCASSLACRLDEQFFGPGTRLTVL.

The chain couples TRBV9 to TRBJ2-5, with TRBD2 matching 10 bases. CDR1 SGDLS and CDR2 YYNGEE come from the germline V gene. This CDR3 has 15 residues. The V segment lost 4 bases and the J segment 1 base; nucleotides outside the gene matches: 4. CDR3 region: CASSPASGSQETQYF. In DNA form, the CDR3 reads TGTGCCAGCAGCCCCGCTAGCGGGAGCCAAGAGACCCAGTACTTC.

CDR3 DNA sequence: TGCGCCAGCAGCCTAGTAACAGGTTCTGAAGCTTTCTTT. Translating gives CASSLVTGSEAFF. This sequence joins TRBV4-3 and TRBJ1-1, with D tentatively TRBD1 (5 bases). The CDR3 runs 13 residues. The germline V gene encodes CDR1 LGHNA and CDR2 YSLEER. V was cut by 4 bases and J by 6 bases, with 12 bases left in between.

V gene TRBV29-1 combines with J gene TRBJ2-7; D is uncertain. V was trimmed by 1 base and J by 4 bases, leaving 8 bases between them. The CDR3 runs to 12 residues. The germline CDR1 and CDR2 sequences are SQVTM and ANQGSEA. The DNA of the CDR3 is TGCAGCGTTGAAGGACCAGGATACGAGCAGTACTTC. This sequence encodes CSVEGPGYEQYF.

This clone was observed a few times. This chain links TRBV15 with TRBJ1-2, with D possibly TRBD1 on 6 matching bases. This CDR3 has 14 residues. V was trimmed by 1 base and J by 8 bases, leaving 14 bases between them. Germline V gene data show CDR1 as LNHNV and CDR2 as YYDKDF (reference sequence). CDR3 sequence (DNA): TGTGCCACCAGCAGAGGAATACAGGGCCACGGCTACACCTTC. It is translated as CATSRGIQGHGYTF.

This clone was counted a single time. V and J are TRBV4-3 and TRBJ2-7; 9 bases align to TRBD2. Per germline, CDR1 LGHNA and CDR2 YSLEER. The junction had 3 bases not matched to a gene; V was cut back by 1 base and J by 2 bases. The CDR3 totals 15 residues. CDR3 nucleotides: TGCGCCAGCAGCCAAGGACTAGCGGCCACCTACGAGCAGTACTTC. Protein sequence: CASSQGLAATYEQYF.

This chain links TRBV6-6 with TRBJ2-1; possible D gene TRBD1, 6 bases. The CDR3 is 16 residues long. Trimming stripped 2 bases from V and 10 bases from J, with 21 bases between. Germline CDR1 reads MNHNY; CDR2 reads SVGAGI (reference sequence). DNA of the CDR3: TGTGCCAGCAGTTACCCGCCCGGACAGATTACACCCGAGCAGTTCTTC. It is translated as CASSYPPGQITPEQFF.

The gene calls are TRBV4-1 and TRBJ1-1; 7 bases map to TRBD1. This CDR3 has 16 amino acids. V was pared by 1 base and J by 3 bases, with 8 bases of the junction left unmatched. From germline, CDR1 is MGHRA and CDR2 YSYEKL. As DNA, the CDR3 is TGCGCCAGCAGCCAAGTATATGCCAGGGGGGACACTGAAGCTTTCTTT. This sequence encodes CASSQVYARGDTEAFF.

The chain recombines TRBV10-3 with TRBJ2-7; 11 nucleotides align to TRBD1. V was clipped by 4 bases and J by 4 bases; unmatched bases: 6. CDR3 length: 15 residues. CDR1 and CDR2 (germline): ENHRY, SYGVKD. CDR3 sequence reads: CAISGWTGGLYEQYF. DNA for the CDR3: TGTGCCATCAGTGGCTGGACAGGGGGCTTATACGAGCAGTACTTC.

The chain has TRBV7-7 and TRBJ2-1; TRBD2 matches 10 bases. The CDR3 contains 15 residues. The trim removed 4 bases at V and 2 bases at J, leaving 2 bases unmatched. Per germline, CDR1 SSHAT and CDR2 FNYEAQ (reference sequence). The CDR3 DNA reads TGTGCCAGCAGCTCCGGGACTAGCGCCTACAATGAGCAGTTCTTC. This codes for CASSSGTSAYNEQFF.

The V call is TRBV4-1, the J call TRBJ2-6; TRBD2 might be the D (5 bases). Per germline, CDR1 MGHRA and CDR2 YSYEKL. CDR3 size: 15 residues. V dropped 3 bases and J dropped 3 bases, with 9 bases sitting between them. The CDR3 DNA sequence: TGCGCCAGCAGCCAGCCCGGGGATGGGGCCAACGTCCTGACTTTC. Residues: CASSQPGDGANVLTF.